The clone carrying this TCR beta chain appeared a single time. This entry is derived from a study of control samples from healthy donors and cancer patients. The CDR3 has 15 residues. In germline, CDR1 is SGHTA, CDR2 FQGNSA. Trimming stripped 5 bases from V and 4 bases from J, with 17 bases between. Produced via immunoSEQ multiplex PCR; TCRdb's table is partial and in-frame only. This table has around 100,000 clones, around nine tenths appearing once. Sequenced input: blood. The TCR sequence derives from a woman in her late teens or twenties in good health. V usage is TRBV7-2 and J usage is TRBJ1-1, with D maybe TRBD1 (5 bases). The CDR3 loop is CASSAQGRGITEAFF. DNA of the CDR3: TGTGCCAGCAGCGCTCAGGGTCGGGGGATCACTGAAGCTTTCTTT. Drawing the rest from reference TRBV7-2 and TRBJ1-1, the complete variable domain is GAGVSQSPSNKVTEKGKDVELRCDPISGHTALYWYRQSLGQGLEFLIYFQGNSAPDKSGLPSDRFSAERTGGSVSTLTIQRTQQEDSAVYLCASSAQGRGITEAFFGQGTRLTVV.